The following is a T cell receptor beta chain sequence with its context. Its antigen is unidentified. As originally analysed: ImmunoSEQ yielded junction-only sequences lacking quality scores, so filtering differed. TCRdb keeps only in-frame clones here, not all; method: immunoSEQ multiplex PCR. The V and J calls and clone size were taken over from that table, and D and trimming were inferred from the DNA. The repertoire consists of 330,000 or so clones, with less than 85% occurring once and the leading ten covering about a tenth. The donors, healthy adults who were HIV-negative, had experienced no recent acute infections or vaccinations. The data belong to a study of shared clonotypes between healthy human individuals. Trimming removed 4 bases at V and 9 bases at J, with 12 bases between. This CDR3 contains 13 residues. From germline, CDR1 is LNHDA and CDR2 SQIVND (reference sequence). General study findings and limits: Generation probabilities were higher for clonotypes shared across all four sorted-subset donors than for unshared ones. Naive CD4 clonotypes were shared across a handful of donors at roughly 5.3%.

What was sequenced was memory CD4+ T cells sorted from blood. Stated subset: CD45RA-negative fraction. This clonotype was sampled from a man aged 25 to 40 in good health. The gene calls are TRBV19 and TRBJ2-2, with a tentative D call TRBD1 (6 bases). The DNA of the CDR3 is TGTGCCAGTAGTACAACAGGGAAAAGGGAGCTGTTTTTT. It codes for CASSTTGKRELFF.